This TCR beta chain was identified in a study of beta chain features in type 1 diabetes. Whole-study results and caveats: No resolution was reached here on whether HLA type influences TCRB rearrangement. Shortening of TCRB CDR3s, moderate but significant, appeared in all four CD4+ subsets of Type 1 diabetes patients. Individuals with type 1 diabetes displayed fewer insertions and more deletions at VDJ junctions. Patients' naive, central memory and Treg TCRB repertoires seemed closer to one another than those of healthy donors. Cells expressing TCR highly could be over-represented by cDNA sequencing.

Germline CDR1 reads SGHAT; CDR2 reads FQNNGV. This CDR3 region has 16 residues. The trim removed 5 bases at V and 5 bases at J, leaving 15 bases unmatched. Expressed TCRB transcripts were sequenced because the isolated RNA had all been reverse transcribed beforehand. Sequenced by immunoSEQ multiplex PCR; TCRdb stores in-frame clones only, minus some. The sample holds a few hundred thousand clones; around 12% are singletons and the top ten take around 0.01%. Of note for this clone: Its antigen is unknown.

The sequenced sample was naive CD4+ T cells from blood. The sequence derives from a woman younger than 35 with type 1 diabetes. The chain joins TRBV11-2 to TRBJ2-7; 7 nucleotides align to TRBD2. The CDR3 DNA sequence: TGTGCCAGCAGCCATCCCGTCTTGACTAGCATCAACGAGCAGTACTTC. It encodes CASSHPVLTSINEQYF. The complete variable domain, with remaining parts taken from reference TRBV11-2 and TRBJ2-7, reads EAGVAQSPRYKIIEKRQSVAFWCNPISGHATLYWYQQILGQGPKLLIQFQNNGVVDDSQLPKDRFSAERLKGVDSTLKIQPAKLEDSAVYLCASSHPVLTSINEQYFGPGTRLTVT.